A single T cell receptor (beta chain) is shown here with its context. Its antigen is unidentified. The sample comes from a study of vaccination effects on CD4 cells after COVID-19. Points from the study as a whole: The study enrolled few convalescent patients and sampled no early post-infection timepoints. Clonal contraction was marked in infection- and vaccine-induced clones late after vaccination.

Sequencing was performed with immunoSEQ multiplex PCR; in TCRdb, only in-frame clones are kept and a portion is missing. Among some 70,000 clones listed, around 80% were seen once. V lost 1 base, J lost 8 bases, and 5 bases lay in between. Looked up from germline, CDR1 is SQVTM and CDR2 is ANQGSEA. This CDR3 is built from 10 residues. Culturing for 9 to 10 days preceded CD4+ T cell isolation. Two-dose BNT162b2 or mRNA-1273 vaccination was given to participants. People in the vaccine group had not been infected with SARS-CoV-2 before, and their nucleocapsid antibodies were negative. The clonotype originates from a human donor who received a COVID-19 vaccine. The rearrangement links TRBV29-1 to TRBJ1-1; TRBD1 is a possible D gene (5 bases). Material: CD4+ T cells from PBMCs cultured without peptide, obtained after COVID-19 vaccination. CDR3 sequence: CSVEGGEAFF. The CDR3 DNA is TGCAGCGTTGAAGGGGGGGAAGCTTTCTTT.